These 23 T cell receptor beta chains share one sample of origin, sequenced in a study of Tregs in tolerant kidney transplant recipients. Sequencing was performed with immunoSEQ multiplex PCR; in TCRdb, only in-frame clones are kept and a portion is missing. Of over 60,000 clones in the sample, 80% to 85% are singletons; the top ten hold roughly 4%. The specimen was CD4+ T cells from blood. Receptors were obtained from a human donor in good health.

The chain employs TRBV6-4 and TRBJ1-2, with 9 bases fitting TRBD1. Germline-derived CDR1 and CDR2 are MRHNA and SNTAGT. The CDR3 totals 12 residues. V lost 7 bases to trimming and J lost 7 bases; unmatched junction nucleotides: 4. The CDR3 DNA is TGTGCCAGCATGACAGGGGGTCTTGGCTACACCTTC. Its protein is CASMTGGLGYTF.

DNA for the CDR3: TGTGCCAGCAGCCCCGAGGGTCAGAACACTGAAGCTTTCTTT. It encodes CASSPEGQNTEAFF. The chain couples TRBV7-3 to TRBJ1-1, with D unresolved. V lost 5 bases, J lost 1 base, and 11 bases lay in between. CDR1 is SGHTA, CDR2 FQGTGA, per germline. The CDR3 runs to 14 residues.

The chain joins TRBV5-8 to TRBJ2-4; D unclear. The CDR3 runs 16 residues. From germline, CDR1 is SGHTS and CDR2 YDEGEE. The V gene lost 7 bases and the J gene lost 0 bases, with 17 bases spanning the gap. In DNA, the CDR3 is TGTGCCAGCCCTTACACAAGGTGGGGAGCCAAAAACATTCAGTACTTC. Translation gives CASPYTRWGAKNIQYF.

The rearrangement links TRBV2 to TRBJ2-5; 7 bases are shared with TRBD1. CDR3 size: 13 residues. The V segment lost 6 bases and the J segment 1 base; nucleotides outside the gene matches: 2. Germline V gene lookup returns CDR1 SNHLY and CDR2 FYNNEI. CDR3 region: CASSRDSQETQYF. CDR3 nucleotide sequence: TGTGCCAGCAGCCGGGACAGCCAAGAGACCCAGTACTTC. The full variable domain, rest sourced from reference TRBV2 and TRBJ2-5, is EPEVTQTPSHQVTQMGQEVILRCVPISNHLYFYWYRQILGQKVEFLVSFYNNEISEKSEIFDDQFSVERPDGSNFTLKIRSTKLEDSAMYFCASSRDSQETQYFGPGTRLLVL.

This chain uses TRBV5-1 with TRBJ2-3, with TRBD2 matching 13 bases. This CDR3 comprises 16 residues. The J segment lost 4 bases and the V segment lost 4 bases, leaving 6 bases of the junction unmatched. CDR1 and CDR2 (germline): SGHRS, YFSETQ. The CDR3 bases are TGCGCCAGCAGCACCCTACTAGCGGGGGGGTCAGATACGCAGTATTTT. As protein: CASSTLLAGGSDTQYF.

The chain's CDR3 is CASSVWGGSYNEQFF. The CDR3 DNA reads as TGTGCCAGCAGTGTCTGGGGTGGCTCCTACAATGAGCAGTTCTTC. The V gene is TRBV6-4, the J gene TRBJ2-1; D remains unclear. The V gene lost 4 bases and the J gene lost 0 bases, with 10 bases spanning the gap. The V gene's germline CDR1 is MRHNA and CDR2 SNTAGT. The CDR3 sequence is 15 residues long.

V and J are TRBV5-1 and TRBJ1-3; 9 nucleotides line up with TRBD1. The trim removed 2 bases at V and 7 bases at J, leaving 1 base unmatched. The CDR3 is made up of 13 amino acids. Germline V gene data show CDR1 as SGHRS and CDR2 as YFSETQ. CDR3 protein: CASSFGQGNTIYF. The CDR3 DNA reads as TGCGCCAGCAGCTTCGGACAGGGGAACACCATATATTTT.

In DNA form, the CDR3 reads TGTGCCAGCAGCCCGGGGGGGAGCGCTAGCTCCTACAATGAGCAGTTCTTC. It codes for CASSPGGSASSYNEQFF. The J gene is TRBJ2-1, the V gene TRBV11-2, with 8 bases aligning to TRBD2. There are 17 residues in the CDR3. With 5 bases clipped from V and 0 bases from J, the junction kept 9 bases outside the gene matches. Looked up from germline, CDR1 is SGHAT and CDR2 is FQNNGV. Combining the CDR3 with reference TRBV11-2 and TRBJ2-1 gives the whole variable domain EAGVAQSPRYKIIEKRQSVAFWCNPISGHATLYWYQQILGQGPKLLIQFQNNGVVDDSQLPKDRFSAERLKGVDSTLKIQPAKLEDSAVYLCASSPGGSASSYNEQFFGPGTRLTVL.

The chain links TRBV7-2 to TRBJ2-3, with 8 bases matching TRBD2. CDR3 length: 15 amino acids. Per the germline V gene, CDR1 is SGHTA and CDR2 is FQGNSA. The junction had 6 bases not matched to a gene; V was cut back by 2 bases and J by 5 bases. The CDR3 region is CASSLSFLAGDTQYF. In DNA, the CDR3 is TGTGCCAGCAGCTTAAGTTTTCTAGCGGGAGATACGCAGTATTTT.

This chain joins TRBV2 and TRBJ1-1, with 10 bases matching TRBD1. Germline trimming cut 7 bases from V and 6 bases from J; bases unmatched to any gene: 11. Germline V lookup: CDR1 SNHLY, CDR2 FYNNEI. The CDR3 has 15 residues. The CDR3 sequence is CASILPLGQGPEAFF. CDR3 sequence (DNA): TGTGCCAGCATCCTACCGCTGGGACAGGGGCCTGAAGCTTTCTTT. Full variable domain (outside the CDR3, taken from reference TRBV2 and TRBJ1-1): EPEVTQTPSHQVTQMGQEVILRCVPISNHLYFYWYRQILGQKVEFLVSFYNNEISEKSEIFDDQFSVERPDGSNFTLKIRSTKLEDSAMYFCASILPLGQGPEAFFGQGTRLTVV.

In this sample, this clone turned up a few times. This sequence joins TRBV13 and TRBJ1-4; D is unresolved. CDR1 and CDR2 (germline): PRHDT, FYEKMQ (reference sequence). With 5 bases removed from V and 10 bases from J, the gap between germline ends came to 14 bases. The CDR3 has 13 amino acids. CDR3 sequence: CASSPFGSGKLFF. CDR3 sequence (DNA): TGTGCCAGCAGCCCCTTCGGGTCTGGAAAACTGTTTTTT. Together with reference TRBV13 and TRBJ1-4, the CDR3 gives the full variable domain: AAGVIQSPRHLIKEKRETATLKCYPIPRHDTVYWYQQGPGQDPQFLISFYEKMQSDKGSIPDRFSAQQFSDYHSELNMSSLELGDSALYFCASSPFGSGKLFFGSGTQLSVL.

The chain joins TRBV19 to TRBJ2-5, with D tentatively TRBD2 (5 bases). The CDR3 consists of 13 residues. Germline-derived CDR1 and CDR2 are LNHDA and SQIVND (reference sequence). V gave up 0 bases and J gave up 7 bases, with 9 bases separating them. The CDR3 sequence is CASSIDGSWTQYF. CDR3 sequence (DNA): TGTGCCAGTAGTATAGATGGGAGCTGGACCCAGTACTTC.

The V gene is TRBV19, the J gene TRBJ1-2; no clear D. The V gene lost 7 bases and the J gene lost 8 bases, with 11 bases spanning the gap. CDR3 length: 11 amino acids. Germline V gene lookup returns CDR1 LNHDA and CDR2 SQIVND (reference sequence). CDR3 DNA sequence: TGTGCCAGTAAAGGCGATGGAGGCTACACCTTC. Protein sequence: CASKGDGGYTF.

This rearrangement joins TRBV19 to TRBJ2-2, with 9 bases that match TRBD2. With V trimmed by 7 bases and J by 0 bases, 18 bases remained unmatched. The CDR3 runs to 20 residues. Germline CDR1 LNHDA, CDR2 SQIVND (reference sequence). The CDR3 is CASTRSLGGRELSNTGELFF. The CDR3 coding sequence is TGTGCCAGTACCAGATCCCTTGGCGGGAGGGAACTATCGAACACCGGGGAGCTGTTTTTT.

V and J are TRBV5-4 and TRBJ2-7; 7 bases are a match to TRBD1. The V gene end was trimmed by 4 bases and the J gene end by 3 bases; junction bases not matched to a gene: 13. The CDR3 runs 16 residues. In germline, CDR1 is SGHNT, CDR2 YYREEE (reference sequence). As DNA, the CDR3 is TGTGCCAGCAGCCCTCCCCCGACAGGGAATCTCTACGAGCAGTACTTC. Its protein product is CASSPPPTGNLYEQYF.

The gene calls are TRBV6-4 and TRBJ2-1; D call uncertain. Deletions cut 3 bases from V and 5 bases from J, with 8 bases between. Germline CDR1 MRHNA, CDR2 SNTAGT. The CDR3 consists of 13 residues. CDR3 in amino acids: CASSESSHNEQFF. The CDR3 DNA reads TGTGCCAGCAGTGAAAGCAGCCACAATGAGCAGTTCTTC.

The DNA for the CDR3 is TGTGCCAGCAGCCCGGACAGGGTGGTGGAGACCCAGTACTTC. Translating it yields CASSPDRVVETQYF. V is TRBV11-2 and J is TRBJ2-5; 8 bases align to TRBD1. Germline V CDR1 and CDR2: SGHAT, FQNNGV. J gave up 5 bases and V 5 bases, and 7 bases lay outside the gene matches. The CDR3 contains 14 residues.

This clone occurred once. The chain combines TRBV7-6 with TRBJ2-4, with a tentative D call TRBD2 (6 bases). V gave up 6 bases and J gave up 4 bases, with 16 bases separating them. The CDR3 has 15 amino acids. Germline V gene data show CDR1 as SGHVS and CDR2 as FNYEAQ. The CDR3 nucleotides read TGTGCCAGCAGTCTAGGGCCTAGCGTTAAAAACATTCAGTACTTC. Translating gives CASSLGPSVKNIQYF.

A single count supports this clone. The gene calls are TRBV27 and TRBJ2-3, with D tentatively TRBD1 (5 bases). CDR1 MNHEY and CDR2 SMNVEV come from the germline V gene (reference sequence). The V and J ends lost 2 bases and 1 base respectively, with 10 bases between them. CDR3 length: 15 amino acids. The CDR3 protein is CASSLRQLGTDTQYF. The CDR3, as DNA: TGTGCCAGCAGTTTAAGACAGCTAGGCACAGATACGCAGTATTTT.

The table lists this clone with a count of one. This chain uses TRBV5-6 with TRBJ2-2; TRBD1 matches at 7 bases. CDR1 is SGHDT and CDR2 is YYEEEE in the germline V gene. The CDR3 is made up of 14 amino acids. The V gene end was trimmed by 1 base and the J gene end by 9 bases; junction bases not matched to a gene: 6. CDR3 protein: CASSLTGVVWELFF. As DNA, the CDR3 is TGTGCCAGCAGCTTGACAGGGGTTGTCTGGGAGCTGTTTTTT.

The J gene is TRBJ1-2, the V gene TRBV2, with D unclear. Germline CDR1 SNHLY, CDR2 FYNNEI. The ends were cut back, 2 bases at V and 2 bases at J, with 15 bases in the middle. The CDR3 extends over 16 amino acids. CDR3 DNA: TGTGCCAGCAGTGAAATTTCAGGACCACCCAACTATGGCTACACCTTC. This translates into CASSEISGPPNYGYTF.

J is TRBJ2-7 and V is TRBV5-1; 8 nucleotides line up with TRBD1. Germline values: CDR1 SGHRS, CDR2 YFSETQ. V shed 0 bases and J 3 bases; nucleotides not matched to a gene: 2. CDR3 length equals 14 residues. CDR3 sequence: CASSLDGTGYEQYF. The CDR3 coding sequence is TGCGCCAGCAGCTTGGACGGGACAGGCTACGAGCAGTACTTC.

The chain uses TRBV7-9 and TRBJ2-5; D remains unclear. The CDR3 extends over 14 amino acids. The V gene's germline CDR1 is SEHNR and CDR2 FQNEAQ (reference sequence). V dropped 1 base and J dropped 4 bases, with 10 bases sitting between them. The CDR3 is CASSLGGWGETQYF. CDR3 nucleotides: TGTGCCAGCAGCTTAGGGGGTTGGGGAGAGACCCAGTACTTC.